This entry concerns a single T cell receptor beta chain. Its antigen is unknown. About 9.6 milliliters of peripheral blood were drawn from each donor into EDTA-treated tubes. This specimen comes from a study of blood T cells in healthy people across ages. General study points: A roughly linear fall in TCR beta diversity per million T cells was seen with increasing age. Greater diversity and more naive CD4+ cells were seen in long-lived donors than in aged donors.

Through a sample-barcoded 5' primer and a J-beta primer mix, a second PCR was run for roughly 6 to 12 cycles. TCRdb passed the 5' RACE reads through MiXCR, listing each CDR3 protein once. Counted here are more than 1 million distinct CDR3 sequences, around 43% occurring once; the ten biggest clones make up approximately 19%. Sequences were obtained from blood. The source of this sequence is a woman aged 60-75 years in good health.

This CDR3 reads CASSQDAGFGRYGYTF. The CDR3 nucleotides read TGCGCCAGCAGCCAAGATGCGGGGTTTGGCCGCTATGGCTACACCTTC. The chain uses TRBV4-3 and TRBJ1-2; the D is unclear. Germline assignment: CDR1 LGHNA and CDR2 YSLEER. V was pared by 0 bases and J by 4 bases, with 15 bases between. The CDR3 is 16 residues long.